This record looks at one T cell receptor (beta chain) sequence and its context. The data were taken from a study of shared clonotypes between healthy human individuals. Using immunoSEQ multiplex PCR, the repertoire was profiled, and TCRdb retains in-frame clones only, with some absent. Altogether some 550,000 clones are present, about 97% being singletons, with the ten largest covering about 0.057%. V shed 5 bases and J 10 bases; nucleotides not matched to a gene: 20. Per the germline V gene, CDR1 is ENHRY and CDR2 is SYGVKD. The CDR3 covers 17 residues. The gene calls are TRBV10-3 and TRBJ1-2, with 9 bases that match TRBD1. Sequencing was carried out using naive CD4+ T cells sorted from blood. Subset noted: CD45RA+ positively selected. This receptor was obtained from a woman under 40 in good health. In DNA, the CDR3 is TGTGCCATCAGTCAACCAAACCGGGACAGGGCTTTTTCGGACTACACCTTC. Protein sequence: CAISQPNRDRAFSDYTF.